This T cell receptor (beta chain) was profiled in a study of cytomegalovirus exposure and HLA in healthy donors. Whole-study context: An early data release held around 80 million unique TCRs from HLA-typed donors. Study-wide points: In vitro checks showed that a few CMV-associated chains really do target CMV antigens.

The CDR3 consists of 15 residues. The V end was cut by 5 bases, the J end by 0 bases, with 11 bases between. CDR1 is SNHLY, CDR2 FYNNEI, per germline. Primers included in the PCR were 60 Vbeta and 13 Jbeta primers. Libraries were prepared by immunoSEQ multiplex PCR; TCRdb keeps only in-frame clonotypes and omits some of them. The sample shows 98,000 or so clones, over 60% of them seen only once. Regarding this clone: Its antigen is still unknown.

The receptor was isolated from a man aged 55 to 70 in good health and CMV-seropositive. Source material: PBMCs. V is TRBV2 and J is TRBJ1-5, with D perhaps matching TRBD1 (6 bases). The CDR3 region has the DNA TGTGCCAGCAGTCCCGACAGGAATAGCAATCAGCCCCAGCATTTT. This translates into CASSPDRNSNQPQHF.